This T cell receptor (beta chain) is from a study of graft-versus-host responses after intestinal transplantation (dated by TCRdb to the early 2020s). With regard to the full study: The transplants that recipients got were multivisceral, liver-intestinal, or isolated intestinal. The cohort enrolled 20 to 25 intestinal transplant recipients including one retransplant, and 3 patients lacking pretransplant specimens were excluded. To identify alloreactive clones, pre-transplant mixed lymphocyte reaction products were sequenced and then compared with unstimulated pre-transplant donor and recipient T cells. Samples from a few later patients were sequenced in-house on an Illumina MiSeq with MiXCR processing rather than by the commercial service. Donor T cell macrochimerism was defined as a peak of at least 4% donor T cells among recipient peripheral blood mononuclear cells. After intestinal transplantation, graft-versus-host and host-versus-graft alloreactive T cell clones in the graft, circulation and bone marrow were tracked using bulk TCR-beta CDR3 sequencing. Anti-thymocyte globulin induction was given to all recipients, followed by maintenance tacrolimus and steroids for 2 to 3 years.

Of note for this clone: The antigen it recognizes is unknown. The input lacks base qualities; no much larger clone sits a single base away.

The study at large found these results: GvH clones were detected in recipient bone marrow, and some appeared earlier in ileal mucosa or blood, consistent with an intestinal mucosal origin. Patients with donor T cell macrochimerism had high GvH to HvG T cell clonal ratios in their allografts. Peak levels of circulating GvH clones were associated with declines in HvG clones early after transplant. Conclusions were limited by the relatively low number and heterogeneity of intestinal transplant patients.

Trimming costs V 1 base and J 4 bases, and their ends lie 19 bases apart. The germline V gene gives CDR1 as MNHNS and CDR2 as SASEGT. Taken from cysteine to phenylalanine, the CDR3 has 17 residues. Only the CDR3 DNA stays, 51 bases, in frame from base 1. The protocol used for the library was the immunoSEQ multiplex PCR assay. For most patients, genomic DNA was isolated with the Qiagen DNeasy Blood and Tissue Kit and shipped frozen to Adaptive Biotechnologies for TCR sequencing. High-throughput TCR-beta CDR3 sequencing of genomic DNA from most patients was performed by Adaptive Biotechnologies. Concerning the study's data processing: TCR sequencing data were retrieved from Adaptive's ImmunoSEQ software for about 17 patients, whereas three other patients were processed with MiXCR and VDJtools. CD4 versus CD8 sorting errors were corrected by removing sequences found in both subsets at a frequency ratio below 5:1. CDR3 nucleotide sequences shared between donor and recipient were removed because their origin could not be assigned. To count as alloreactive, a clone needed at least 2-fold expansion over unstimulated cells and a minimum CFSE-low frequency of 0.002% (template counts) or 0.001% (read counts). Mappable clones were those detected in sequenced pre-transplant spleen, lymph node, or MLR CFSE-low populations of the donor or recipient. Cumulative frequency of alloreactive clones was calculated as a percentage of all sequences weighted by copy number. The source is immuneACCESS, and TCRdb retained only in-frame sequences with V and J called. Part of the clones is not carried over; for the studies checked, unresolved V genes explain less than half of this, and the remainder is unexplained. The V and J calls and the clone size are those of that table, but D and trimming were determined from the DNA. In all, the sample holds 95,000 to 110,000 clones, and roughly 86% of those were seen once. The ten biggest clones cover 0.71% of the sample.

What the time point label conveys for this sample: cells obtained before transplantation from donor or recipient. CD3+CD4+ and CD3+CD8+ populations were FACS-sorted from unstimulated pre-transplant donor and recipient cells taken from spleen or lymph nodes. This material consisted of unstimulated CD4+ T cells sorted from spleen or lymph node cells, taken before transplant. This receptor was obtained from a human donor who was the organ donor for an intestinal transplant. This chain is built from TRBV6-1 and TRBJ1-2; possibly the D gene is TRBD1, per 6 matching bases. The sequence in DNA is TGTGCCAGCAGTGAAGACGGTCTTAGGGGGGCGATCTATGGCTACACCTTC. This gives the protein CASSEDGLRGAIYGYTF.